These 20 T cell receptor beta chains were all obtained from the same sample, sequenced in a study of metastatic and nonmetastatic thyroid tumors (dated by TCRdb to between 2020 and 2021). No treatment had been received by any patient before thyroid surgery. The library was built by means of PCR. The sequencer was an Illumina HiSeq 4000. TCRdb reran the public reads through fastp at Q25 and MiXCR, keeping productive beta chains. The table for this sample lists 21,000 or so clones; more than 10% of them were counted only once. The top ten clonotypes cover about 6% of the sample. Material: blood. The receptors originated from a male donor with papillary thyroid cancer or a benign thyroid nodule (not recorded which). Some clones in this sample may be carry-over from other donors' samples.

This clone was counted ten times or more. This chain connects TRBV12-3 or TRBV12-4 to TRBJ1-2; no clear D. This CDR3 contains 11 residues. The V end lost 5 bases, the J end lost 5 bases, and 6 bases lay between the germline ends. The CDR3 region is CASSTAYGYTF. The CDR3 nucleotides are TGTGCCAGCAGTACGGCTTATGGCTACACCTTC.

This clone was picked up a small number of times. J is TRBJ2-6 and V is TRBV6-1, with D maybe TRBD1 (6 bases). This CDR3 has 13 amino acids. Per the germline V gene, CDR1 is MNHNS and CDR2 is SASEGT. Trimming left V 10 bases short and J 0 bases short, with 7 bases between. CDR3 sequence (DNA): TGTGCCATAGGGGGCTCTGGGGCCAACGTCCTGACTTTC. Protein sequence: CAIGGSGANVLTF.

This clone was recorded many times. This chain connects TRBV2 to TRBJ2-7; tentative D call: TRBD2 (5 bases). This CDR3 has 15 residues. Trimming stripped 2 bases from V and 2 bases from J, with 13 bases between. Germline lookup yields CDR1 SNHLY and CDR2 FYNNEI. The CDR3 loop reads CASSENSGETYEQYF. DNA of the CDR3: TGTGCCAGCAGTGAAAACAGTGGGGAGACCTACGAGCAGTACTTC.

The CDR3 region is CASRQGTGNTGELFF. Written as DNA, the CDR3 is TGTGCCAGCAGGCAGGGGACAGGGAACACCGGGGAGCTGTTTTTT. The V and J genes are TRBV6-1 and TRBJ2-2; 8 bases line up with TRBD1. V lost 6 bases and J lost 1; bases outside the gene matches: 4. This CDR3 is built from 15 residues. In germline, CDR1 is MNHNS, CDR2 SASEGT.

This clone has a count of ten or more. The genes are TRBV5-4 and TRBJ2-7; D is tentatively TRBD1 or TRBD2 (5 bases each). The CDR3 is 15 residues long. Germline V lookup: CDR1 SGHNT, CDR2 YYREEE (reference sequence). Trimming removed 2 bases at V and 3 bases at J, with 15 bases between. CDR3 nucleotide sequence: TGTGCCAGCAGCTTACCTCCGGGGCTCCGCTACGAGCAGTACTTC. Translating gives CASSLPPGLRYEQYF.

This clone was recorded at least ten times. CDR3: CASSRGGDTQYF. Here the CDR3 DNA reads TGTGCCAGCAGCCGGGGGGGAGATACGCAGTATTTT. The chain combines TRBV25-1 with TRBJ2-3; 8 positions agree with TRBD2. The CDR3 loop spans 12 amino acids. With V trimmed by 6 bases and J by 5 bases, 1 base remained unmatched. The germline CDR1 and CDR2 sequences are MGHDK and SYGVNS.

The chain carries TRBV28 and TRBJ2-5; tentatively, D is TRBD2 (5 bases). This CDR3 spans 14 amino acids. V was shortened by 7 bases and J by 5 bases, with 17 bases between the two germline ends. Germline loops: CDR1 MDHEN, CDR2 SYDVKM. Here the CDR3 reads CASTKNTRRETQYF. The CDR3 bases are TGTGCCAGCACTAAGAATACTAGGAGGGAGACCCAGTACTTC.

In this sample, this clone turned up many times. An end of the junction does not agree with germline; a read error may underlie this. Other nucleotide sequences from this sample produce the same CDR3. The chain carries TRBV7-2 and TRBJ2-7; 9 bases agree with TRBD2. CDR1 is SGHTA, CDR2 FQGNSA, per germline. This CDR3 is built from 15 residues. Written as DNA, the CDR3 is TGTGCTAGCAGCCTTCTGTGGGGACTAGCATCCGAGCAGTACTTC. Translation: CASSLLWGLASEQYF.

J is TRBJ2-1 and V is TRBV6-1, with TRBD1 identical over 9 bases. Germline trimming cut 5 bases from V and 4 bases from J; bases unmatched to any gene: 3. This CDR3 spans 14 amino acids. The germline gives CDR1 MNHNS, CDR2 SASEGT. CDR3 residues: CASSHDRGYNEQFF. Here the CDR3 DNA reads TGTGCCAGCAGTCATGACAGGGGGTACAATGAGCAGTTCTTC.

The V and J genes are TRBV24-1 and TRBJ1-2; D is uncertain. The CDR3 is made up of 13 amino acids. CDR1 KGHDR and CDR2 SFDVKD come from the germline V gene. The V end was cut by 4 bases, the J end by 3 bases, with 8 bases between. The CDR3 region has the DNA TGTGCCACCAGTGAAGTGGCAGACTATGGCTACACCTTC. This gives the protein CATSEVADYGYTF.

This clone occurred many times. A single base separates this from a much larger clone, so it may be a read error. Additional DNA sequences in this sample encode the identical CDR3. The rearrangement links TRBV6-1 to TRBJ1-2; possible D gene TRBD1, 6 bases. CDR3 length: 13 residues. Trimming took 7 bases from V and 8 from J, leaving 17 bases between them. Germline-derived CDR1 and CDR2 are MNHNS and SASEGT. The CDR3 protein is CASNARGLGGYTF. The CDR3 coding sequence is TGTGCCAGCAATGCCCGGGGGCTTGGGGGCTACACCTTC.

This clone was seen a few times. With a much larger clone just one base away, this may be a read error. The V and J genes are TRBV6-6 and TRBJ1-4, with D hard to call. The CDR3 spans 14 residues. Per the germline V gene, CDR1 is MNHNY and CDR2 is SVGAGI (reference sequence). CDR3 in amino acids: CASSYSANSGKLLF. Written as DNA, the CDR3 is TGTGCCAGCAGTTACTCGGCGAACAGCGGAAAACTGCTTTTT.

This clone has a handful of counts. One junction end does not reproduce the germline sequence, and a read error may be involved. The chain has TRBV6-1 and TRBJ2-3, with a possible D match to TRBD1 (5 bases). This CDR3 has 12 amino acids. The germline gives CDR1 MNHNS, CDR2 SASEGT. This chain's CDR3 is CASSDPTETQYF. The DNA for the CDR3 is TGTGCCAGCAGTGACCCGACAGAGACGCAGTATTTT.

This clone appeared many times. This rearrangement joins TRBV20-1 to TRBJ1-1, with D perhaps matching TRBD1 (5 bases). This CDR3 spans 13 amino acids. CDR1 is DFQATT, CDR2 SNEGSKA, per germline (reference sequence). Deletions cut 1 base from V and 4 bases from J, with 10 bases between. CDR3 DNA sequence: TGCAGTGCTAGAGGTGACAGAATCACTGAAGCTTTCTTT. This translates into CSARGDRITEAFF.

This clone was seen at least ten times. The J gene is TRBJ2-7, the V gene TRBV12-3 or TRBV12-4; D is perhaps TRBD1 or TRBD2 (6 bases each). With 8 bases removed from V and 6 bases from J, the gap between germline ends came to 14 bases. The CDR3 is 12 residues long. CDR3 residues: CASRGPRVEQYF. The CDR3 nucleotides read TGTGCCAGCCGGGGGCCGCGGGTCGAGCAGTACTTC.

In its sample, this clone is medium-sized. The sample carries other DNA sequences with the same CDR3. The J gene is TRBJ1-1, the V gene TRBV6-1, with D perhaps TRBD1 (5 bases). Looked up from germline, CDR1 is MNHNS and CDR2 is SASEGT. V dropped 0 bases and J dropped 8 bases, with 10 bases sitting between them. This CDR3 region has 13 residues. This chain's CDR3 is CASSEAQVREAFF. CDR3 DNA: TGTGCCAGCAGTGAAGCACAGGTACGAGAAGCTTTCTTT.

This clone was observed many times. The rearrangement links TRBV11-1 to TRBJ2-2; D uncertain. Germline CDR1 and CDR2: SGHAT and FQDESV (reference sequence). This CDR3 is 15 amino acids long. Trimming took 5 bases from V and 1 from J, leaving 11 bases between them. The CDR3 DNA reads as TGTGCCAGCAGCCCATTTAGGAAGAACACCGGGGAGCTGTTTTTT. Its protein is CASSPFRKNTGELFF.

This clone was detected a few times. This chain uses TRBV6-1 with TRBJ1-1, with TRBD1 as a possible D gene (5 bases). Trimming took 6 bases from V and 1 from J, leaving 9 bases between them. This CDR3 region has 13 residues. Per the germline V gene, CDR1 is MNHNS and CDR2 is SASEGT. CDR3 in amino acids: CASRAGRNTEAFF. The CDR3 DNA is TGTGCCAGCAGGGCAGGGAGGAACACTGAAGCTTTCTTT.

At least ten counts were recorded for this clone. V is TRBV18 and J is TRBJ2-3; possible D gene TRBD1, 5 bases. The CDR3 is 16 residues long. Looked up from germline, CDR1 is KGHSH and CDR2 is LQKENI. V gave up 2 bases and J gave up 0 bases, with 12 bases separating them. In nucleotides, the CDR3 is TGTGCCAGCTCACCAAACCAGGGTCTTAGCACAGATACGCAGTATTTT. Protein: CASSPNQGLSTDTQYF.

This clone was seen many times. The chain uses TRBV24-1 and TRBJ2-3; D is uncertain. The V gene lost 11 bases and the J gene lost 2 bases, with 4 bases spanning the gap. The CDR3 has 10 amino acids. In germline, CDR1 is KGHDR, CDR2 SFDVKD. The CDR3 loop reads CANHTDTQYF. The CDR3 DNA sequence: TGTGCCAACCACACAGATACGCAGTATTTT.